This is a list of T cell receptor beta chains from one sample in a study of beta chain features in type 1 diabetes. Assay: immunoSEQ multiplex PCR; the TCRdb copy retains only in-frame clones and omits some. This sample has hundreds of thousands of clones, with under 20% found just once. The sequencing sample was made of naive CD4+ T cells from blood. The receptors were gathered from a woman aged 18-35 years in good health. Each CDR3 is given with its conserved first and last residue. A D gene is named only where the DNA matches it firmly. Not every row has a clone size; where given, it reads once, few, many or a size class.

size: -
D: TRBD1
J: TRBJ2-2
V: TRBV28
CDR3: CASSYHTGVGGELFF
DNA: TGTGCCAGCAGTTATCATACAGGGGTCGGCGGGGAGCTGTTTTTT

size: few
D: TRBD1
J: TRBJ1-1
V: TRBV7-2
CDR3: CASSLFTGAEAFF
DNA: TGTGCCAGCAGCTTATTCACAGGGGCAGAAGCTTTCTTT

size: -
D: -
J: TRBJ2-1
V: TRBV11-3
CDR3: CASSLVTDNEQFF
DNA: TGTGCCAGCAGCTTAGTAACGGACAATGAGCAGTTCTTC

size: -
D: -
J: TRBJ2-7
V: TRBV7-2
CDR3: CASSLGPGTDYEQYF
DNA: TGTGCCAGCAGCTTAGGTCCGGGCACGGACTACGAGCAGTACTTC

size: few
D: -
J: TRBJ2-7
V: TRBV5-1
CDR3: CASSLTGRSSYEQYF
DNA: TGCGCCAGCAGCTTGACAGGGAGGAGCTCCTACGAGCAGTACTTC

size: -
D: -
J: TRBJ2-3
V: TRBV28
CDR3: CASSPRTHTQYF
DNA: TGTGCCAGCAGTCCCCGCACGCATACGCAGTATTTT

size: once
D: TRBD1
J: TRBJ1-2
V: TRBV9
CDR3: CASSVAPGQGFHGYTF
DNA: TGTGCCAGCAGCGTAGCTCCGGGACAGGGGTTTCATGGCTACACCTTC

size: few
D: TRBD2
J: TRBJ2-5
V: TRBV7-9
CDR3: CASRRAGEGRETQYF
DNA: TGTGCCAGCCGTCGGGCGGGAGAGGGGAGAGAGACCCAGTACTTC

size: -
D: TRBD1
J: TRBJ2-7
V: TRBV28
CDR3: CASREKGTAYEQYF
DNA: TGTGCCAGCAGAGAAAAAGGGACAGCCTACGAGCAGTACTTC

size: few
D: TRBD2
J: TRBJ2-1
V: TRBV15
CDR3: CATSGRGSYNEQFF
DNA: TGTGCCACCAGTGGGCGCGGGAGTTACAATGAGCAGTTCTTC

size: few
D: -
J: TRBJ2-5
V: TRBV7-2
CDR3: CASSLGGAQAGTQYF
DNA: TGTGCCAGCAGCTTAGGCGGGGCCCAAGCGGGGACCCAGTACTTC

size: -
D: -
J: TRBJ2-2
V: TRBV9
CDR3: CASSAHYRVGTGELFF
DNA: TGTGCCAGCAGCGCGCATTACAGGGTAGGAACCGGGGAGCTGTTTTTT

size: -
D: -
J: TRBJ1-2
V: TRBV5-6
CDR3: CASSSTENYGYTF
DNA: TGTGCCAGCAGTTCGACAGAAAACTATGGCTACACCTTC

size: few
D: -
J: TRBJ1-2
V: TRBV18
CDR3: CASSRTRGSPESGYTF
DNA: TGTGCCAGCTCACGCACGAGGGGGTCACCGGAGAGCGGCTACACCTTC

size: few
D: -
J: TRBJ1-1
V: TRBV15
CDR3: CATSRDPWGGSFAEAFF
DNA: TGTGCCACCAGCAGAGATCCGTGGGGAGGAAGTTTCGCTGAAGCTTTCTTT

size: few
D: -
J: TRBJ2-5
V: TRBV7-2
CDR3: CASSLLANQETQYF
DNA: TGTGCCAGCAGCTTATTGGCTAACCAAGAGACCCAGTACTTC

size: few
D: -
J: TRBJ2-1
V: TRBV11-1
CDR3: CASGRRINEQFF
DNA: TGTGCCAGCGGGAGGAGAATCAATGAGCAGTTCTTC

size: -
D: TRBD1
J: TRBJ2-3
V: TRBV14
CDR3: CASSLAYRGTQYF
DNA: TGTGCCAGCAGCCTAGCCTACAGGGGTACGCAGTATTTT

size: few
D: -
J: TRBJ2-1
V: TRBV27
CDR3: CASSFGQTLLF
DNA: TGTGCCAGCAGTTTTGGGCAGACCCTGCTCTTC

size: few
D: TRBD2
J: TRBJ2-3
V: TRBV19
CDR3: CASSTGLAGSTDTQYF
DNA: TGTGCCAGTAGTACCGGACTAGCGGGTAGCACAGATACGCAGTATTTT

size: -
D: -
J: TRBJ1-3
V: TRBV7-2
CDR3: CASSPPGGNTIYF
DNA: TGTGCCAGCAGCCCCCCGGGTGGAAACACCATATATTTT

size: few
D: -
J: TRBJ2-1
V: TRBV7-9
CDR3: CASSQRRQLGVGNEQFF
DNA: TGTGCCAGCAGCCAGAGGAGACAGTTAGGTGTTGGTAATGAGCAGTTCTTC

size: few
D: TRBD1
J: TRBJ1-1
V: TRBV7-9
CDR3: CASSLKGAVTEAFF
DNA: TGTGCCAGCAGTCTAAAGGGGGCTGTGACTGAAGCTTTCTTT

size: few
D: -
J: TRBJ2-6
V: TRBV7-9
CDR3: CASSLEGSGANVLTF
DNA: TGTGCCAGCAGCTTAGAAGGCTCTGGGGCCAACGTCCTGACTTTC

size: -
D: TRBD2
J: TRBJ2-3
V: TRBV18
CDR3: CASSPPEGLVTDTQYF
DNA: TGTGCCAGCTCACCACCAGAGGGACTAGTGACAGATACGCAGTATTTT

size: -
D: -
J: TRBJ2-3
V: TRBV18
CDR3: CASSPERTDTQYF
DNA: TGTGCCAGCTCACCCGAGCGTACAGATACGCAGTATTTT

size: few
D: TRBD2
J: TRBJ2-3
V: TRBV29-1
CDR3: CSVERTSGFTDTQYF
DNA: TGCAGCGTTGAGCGGACTAGCGGATTCACAGATACGCAGTATTTT

size: -
D: TRBD2
J: TRBJ2-1
V: TRBV18
CDR3: CASSPILGTSRKDEQFF
DNA: TGTGCCAGCTCACCGATCTTAGGGACTAGCAGGAAGGATGAGCAGTTCTTC

size: -
D: -
J: TRBJ2-5
V: TRBV7-9
CDR3: CASSFSGGIQETQYF
DNA: TGTGCCAGCAGCTTTTCCGGGGGAATCCAAGAGACCCAGTACTTC

size: -
D: -
J: TRBJ1-2
V: TRBV2
CDR3: CASSEARRTYGYTF
DNA: TGTGCCAGCAGTGAAGCGCGAAGGACCTATGGCTACACCTTC

size: -
D: -
J: TRBJ1-1
V: TRBV2
CDR3: CASSTNKAGHGTEAFF
DNA: TGTGCCAGCAGTACGAACAAAGCAGGGCACGGCACTGAAGCTTTCTTT

size: few
D: TRBD1
J: TRBJ2-7
V: TRBV5-6
CDR3: CASSLGDRGAYEQYF
DNA: TGTGCCAGCAGCTTGGGGGACAGGGGAGCCTACGAGCAGTACTTC

size: few
D: -
J: TRBJ2-7
V: TRBV20-1
CDR3: CSASGGYEQYF
DNA: TGCAGTGCCAGCGGCGGGTACGAGCAGTACTTC

size: few
D: -
J: TRBJ2-3
V: TRBV18
CDR3: CASSLSSDRLLQF
DNA: TGTGCCAGCTCCCTCTCATCCGACAGACTCCTCCAATTT

size: few
D: -
J: TRBJ2-7
V: TRBV11-2
CDR3: CASSLGGSYEQYF
DNA: TGTGCCAGCAGCTTAGGCGGATCCTACGAGCAGTACTTC

size: -
D: -
J: TRBJ2-5
V: TRBV7-9
CDR3: CASSLSEETQYF
DNA: TGTGCCAGCAGCTTATCCGAAGAGACCCAGTACTTC

size: -
D: -
J: TRBJ1-5
V: TRBV28
CDR3: CASSLSTAPTSSNQPQHF
DNA: TGTGCCAGCAGTTTATCGACAGCTCCCACGAGTAGCAATCAGCCCCAGCATTTT

size: -
D: -
J: TRBJ1-3
V: TRBV15
CDR3: CATSKDRYSGNTIYF
DNA: TGTGCCACCAGCAAAGACCGCTACTCTGGAAACACCATATATTTT

size: -
D: TRBD2
J: TRBJ2-3
V: TRBV27
CDR3: CASSSPQASGGSTDTQYF
DNA: TGTGCCAGCAGTTCTCCCCAGGCTAGCGGCGGGTCCACAGATACGCAGTATTTT

size: few
D: -
J: TRBJ2-7
V: TRBV6-5
CDR3: CASPRGRAPYEQYF
DNA: TGTGCCAGTCCTAGGGGCAGGGCCCCATACGAGCAGTACTTC

size: -
D: TRBD1
J: TRBJ1-2
V: TRBV5-1
CDR3: CASGTGTLFSGGYTF
DNA: TGCGCCAGCGGGACAGGGACACTGTTTAGTGGTGGCTACACCTTC

size: few
D: -
J: TRBJ1-5
V: TRBV18
CDR3: CASSPTPAVQPQHF
DNA: TGTGCCAGCTCACCAACACCCGCCGTTCAGCCCCAGCATTTT

size: -
D: TRBD2
J: TRBJ2-7
V: TRBV7-2
CDR3: CASSLAPGGNEQYF
DNA: TGTGCCAGCAGCTTAGCTCCGGGGGGAAACGAGCAGTACTTC

size: -
D: -
J: TRBJ2-4
V: TRBV7-2
CDR3: CASSLQKNIQYF
DNA: TGTGCCAGCAGCTTACAGAAAAACATTCAGTACTTC

size: many
D: -
J: TRBJ2-1
V: TRBV4-3
CDR3: CASSQDAYHNEQFF
DNA: TGCGCCAGCAGCCAAGATGCCTACCACAATGAGCAGTTCTTC

size: few
D: TRBD2
J: TRBJ2-1
V: TRBV20-1
CDR3: CSATGTSQFF
DNA: TGCAGTGCTACTGGGACTAGCCAGTTCTTC